Sequencing of this T cell receptor (beta chain) was carried out in a study of beta chain features in type 1 diabetes. V shed 10 bases and J shed 5 bases, with 23 bases lying between them. The CDR3 sequence is 15 residues long. In germline, CDR1 is SNHLY, CDR2 FYNNEI. Points from the study as a whole: Whether TCRB rearrangement is influenced by HLA type went unresolved here. Sequencing used cDNA, and cells with high TCR expression could therefore be over-represented.

Expressed TCRB transcripts were sequenced because the entire RNA isolate underwent reverse transcription. Assay: immunoSEQ multiplex PCR; the TCRdb copy retains only in-frame clones and omits some. Seen here are about 320,000 clones, roughly 15% observed once, and the top ten hold over 5%. This clone appeared a few times. The antigen remains unidentified. This clonotype was sampled from a man under 40 in good health. The sample taken for sequencing was central memory CD4+ T cells from blood. The chain recombines TRBV2 with TRBJ2-5; D possibly uses TRBD1 or TRBD2 (5 bases each). The CDR3 coding sequence is TGTGCCACAAGGGAATTCCTTAGAGGGGAGGAGACCCAGTACTTC. Translation: CATREFLRGEETQYF.